The 26 T cell receptor beta chains reported below all come from one sample, sequenced in a study of cytomegalovirus exposure and HLA in healthy donors. A multiplex PCR was run with 60 Vbeta primers and 13 Jbeta primers. Repertoires were generated with immunoSEQ multiplex PCR, while TCRdb's copy carries only in-frame clones and drops some. The profile shows 160,000 or so clones, just under 80% of them singletons. Sequencing was done on a sample of PBMCs. These receptors were obtained from a woman aged 40-49 years in good health and CMV-seropositive.

This clone was detected a few times. The chain is built from TRBV30 and TRBJ1-6, with 9 positions matching TRBD1. With 6 bases clipped from V and 7 bases from J, the junction kept 7 bases outside the gene matches. The CDR3 consists of 14 residues. Germline V gives CDR1 GTSNPN, CDR2 SVGIG (reference sequence). CDR3 sequence: CACRTGALNSPLHF. As DNA, the CDR3 is TGTGCCTGTCGGACAGGGGCCTTGAATTCACCCCTCCACTTT.

The chain joins TRBV19 to TRBJ1-1, with 8 bases that match TRBD1. The CDR3 spans 14 residues. With V trimmed by 4 bases and J by 0 bases, 1 base remained unmatched. CDR1 and CDR2 from the germline V gene are LNHDA and SQIVND (reference sequence). In DNA form, the CDR3 reads TGTGCCAGTAGTACAGGGGGCATGAACACTGAAGCTTTCTTT. It encodes CASSTGGMNTEAFF.

The CDR3 bases are TGTGCCAGCAGCTTACGGACAGTCCTGGCTGAAGCTTTCTTT. This translates into CASSLRTVLAEAFF. This rearrangement joins TRBV7-2 to TRBJ1-1; maybe TRBD1 (6 bases). This CDR3 contains 14 residues. Trimming shortened V by 2 bases and J by 6 bases, and 13 bases separated the two germline ends. Per the germline V gene, CDR1 is SGHTA and CDR2 is FQGNSA.

CDR3: CASSGRTRPDTQYF. The CDR3 DNA reads as TGTGCCAGCAGCGGACGGACTAGACCAGATACGCAGTATTTT. J is TRBJ2-3 and V is TRBV7-2, with 7 bases fitting TRBD2. The CDR3 consists of 14 residues. The V gene end was trimmed by 5 bases and the J gene end by 4 bases; junction bases not matched to a gene: 6. Germline-derived CDR1 and CDR2 are SGHTA and FQGNSA. Looking up the rest from reference TRBV7-2 and TRBJ2-3 gives the full variable domain: GAGVSQSPSNKVTEKGKDVELRCDPISGHTALYWYRQSLGQGLEFLIYFQGNSAPDKSGLPSDRFSAERTGGSVSTLTIQRTQQEDSAVYLCASSGRTRPDTQYFGPGTRLTVL.

J is TRBJ2-2 and V is TRBV5-1; 7 positions agree with TRBD1. Germline V gene sequence: CDR1 SGHRS, CDR2 YFSETQ. CDR3 length: 15 residues. V lost 0 bases to trimming and J lost 6 bases; unmatched junction nucleotides: 5. CDR3 bases: TGCGCCAGCAGCTTGGTGACAGGGCTGGCCGGGGAGCTGTTTTTT. Translation gives CASSLVTGLAGELFF.

V usage is TRBV27 and J usage is TRBJ2-7; maybe TRBD1 (5 bases). Trimming left V 2 bases short and J 2 bases short, with 13 bases between. Germline loops: CDR1 MNHEY, CDR2 SMNVEV (reference sequence). The CDR3 is made up of 15 amino acids. In nucleotides, the CDR3 is TGTGCCAGCAGTTTAGAAAGGGGAAGAACCTACGAGCAGTACTTC. Residues: CASSLERGRTYEQYF.

The rearrangement uses TRBV7-3 and TRBJ2-1, with 11 bases that match TRBD2. With 3 bases clipped from V and 4 bases from J, the junction kept 8 bases outside the gene matches. There are 17 residues in the CDR3. Per germline, CDR1 SGHTA and CDR2 FQGTGA. In DNA form, the CDR3 reads TGTGCCAGCAGCTTCTCCGCCCTAGCGGGGGGTTACAATGAGCAGTTCTTC. Translated: CASSFSALAGGYNEQFF. The full variable domain, completed using reference TRBV7-3 and TRBJ2-1, is GAGVSQTPSNKVTEKGKYVELRCDPISGHTALYWYRQSLGQGPEFLIYFQGTGAADDSGLPNDRFFAVRPEGSVSTLKIQRTERGDSAVYLCASSFSALAGGYNEQFFGPGTRLTVL.

The rearrangement links TRBV6-5 to TRBJ1-5, with 7 nucleotides matching TRBD1. The V and J ends lost 5 bases and 5 bases, in that order; junction bases with no gene match: 6. The CDR3 consists of 14 residues. CDR1 and CDR2 (germline): MNHEY, SVGAGI. Here the CDR3 reads CASSPGTAYQPQHF. In DNA, the CDR3 is TGTGCCAGCAGTCCGGGGACAGCTTATCAGCCCCAGCATTTT.

The V and J genes are TRBV19 and TRBJ2-2, with 11 positions matching TRBD2. Germline CDR1 is LNHDA and CDR2 is SQIVND (reference sequence). The V and J ends lost 6 bases and 2 bases, in that order; junction bases with no gene match: 8. The CDR3 totals 17 residues. This chain's CDR3 is CASRFLAGGLNTGELFF. The CDR3 DNA reads as TGTGCCAGTAGGTTTCTAGCGGGGGGCCTTAACACCGGGGAGCTGTTTTTT.

As for this clone: An end of the junction differs from the germline gene, which may be a read error. The chain recombines TRBV13 with TRBJ1-1; 7 nucleotides line up with TRBD1. This CDR3 has 14 residues. In germline, CDR1 is PRHDT, CDR2 FYEKMQ (reference sequence). The CDR3 is CASSPRTGYTETFF. The CDR3 nucleotides are TGTGCCAGCAGCCCGCGGACAGGCTACACTGAAACTTTCTTT.

This chain links TRBV30 with TRBJ1-3, with D perhaps TRBD1 (5 bases). V shed 2 bases and J shed 3 bases, with 8 bases lying between them. Looked up from germline, CDR1 is GTSNPN and CDR2 is SVGIG (reference sequence). CDR3 length: 13 residues. CDR3 loop: CAWSSGHGNTIYF. CDR3 sequence (DNA): TGTGCCTGGAGTTCAGGGCATGGAAACACCATATATTTT.

V and J are TRBV19 and TRBJ1-2; possible D gene TRBD1, 5 bases. Trimming removed 2 bases from V and 2 bases from J, with 15 bases in between. The CDR3 runs to 16 residues. Germline V gene data show CDR1 as LNHDA and CDR2 as SQIVND (reference sequence). CDR3 DNA: TGTGCCAGTAGTATATTTATTGGGGCAGTCAACTATGGCTACACCTTC. Amino acid sequence: CASSIFIGAVNYGYTF.

V and J are TRBV9 and TRBJ2-2, with 8 bases identical to TRBD2. This CDR3 has 15 residues. The V gene end was trimmed by 3 bases and the J gene end by 2 bases; junction bases not matched to a gene: 3. Per germline, CDR1 SGDLS and CDR2 YYNGEE. CDR3 residues: CASSELAANTGELFF. The CDR3 DNA follows: TGTGCCAGCAGCGAACTAGCGGCAAACACCGGGGAGCTGTTTTTT.

The chain recombines TRBV4-2 with TRBJ2-3, with D maybe TRBD1 (6 bases). The V gene lost 1 base and the J gene lost 4 bases, with 12 bases spanning the gap. Per germline, CDR1 LGHNA and CDR2 YNFKEQ. The CDR3 extends over 15 amino acids. CDR3 protein: CASSQVRGRPDTQYF. CDR3 nucleotide sequence: TGTGCCAGCAGCCAAGTCAGGGGCCGCCCAGATACGCAGTATTTT.

The J gene is TRBJ2-1, the V gene TRBV5-4; TRBD1 matches 9 bases. Trimming removed 2 bases from V and 4 bases from J; junction bases left unmatched: 10. The CDR3 is made up of 17 amino acids. CDR1 SGHNT and CDR2 YYREEE come from the germline V gene (reference sequence). CDR3 sequence reads: CASSFGGGTGIYNEQFF. The DNA of the CDR3 is TGTGCCAGCAGCTTTGGGGGAGGGACAGGGATTTACAATGAGCAGTTCTTC.

The chain has TRBV19 and TRBJ2-1; 8 nucleotides line up with TRBD2. Germline CDR1 LNHDA, CDR2 SQIVND (reference sequence). Trimming at V came to 7 bases and at J to 4 bases, leaving 9 bases not matched to a gene. The CDR3 sequence is 15 residues long. This CDR3 reads CASTPSGGRYNEQFF. CDR3 DNA: TGTGCCAGTACCCCGAGCGGGGGAAGGTACAATGAGCAGTTCTTC. Together with reference TRBV19 and TRBJ2-1, the CDR3 gives the full variable domain: DGGITQSPKYLFRKEGQNVTLSCEQNLNHDAMYWYRQDPGQGLRLIYYSQIVNDFQKGDIAEGYSVSREKKESFPLTVTSAQKNPTAFYLCASTPSGGRYNEQFFGPGTRLTVL.

The chain recombines TRBV5-4 with TRBJ2-7, with 9 bases aligning to TRBD1. CDR1 is SGHNT, CDR2 YYREEE, per germline (reference sequence). CDR3 length equals 15 residues. The J segment lost 4 bases and the V segment lost 4 bases, leaving 9 bases of the junction unmatched. The CDR3 loop is CASSQRDRDFYEQYF. Here the CDR3 DNA reads TGTGCCAGCAGCCAGAGGGACAGGGATTTTTACGAGCAGTACTTC. Drawing the rest from reference TRBV5-4 and TRBJ2-7, the complete variable domain is ETGVTQSPTHLIKTRGQQVTLRCSSQSGHNTVSWYQQALGQGPQFIFQYYREEENGRGNFPPRFSGLQFPNYSSELNVNALELDDSALYLCASSQRDRDFYEQYFGPGTRLTVT.

The chain is built from TRBV5-6 and TRBJ1-2; D call uncertain. The V gene lost 1 base and the J gene lost 4 bases, with 14 bases spanning the gap. The germline gives CDR1 SGHDT, CDR2 YYEEEE. The CDR3 covers 15 residues. The CDR3 coding sequence is TGTGCCAGCAGCTTGCTCTCGGGGTTAGTCTATGGCTACACCTTC. Protein product: CASSLLSGLVYGYTF.

The chain couples TRBV5-1 to TRBJ1-2, with 7 positions matching TRBD1. The germline V gene encodes CDR1 SGHRS and CDR2 YFSETQ. V shed 0 bases, J shed 5 bases, and the junction held 4 bases outside the gene matches. The CDR3 length is 14 residues. In nucleotides, the CDR3 is TGCGCCAGCAGCTTGGAGGGGACAGTATATGGCTACACCTTC. Its translation: CASSLEGTVYGYTF.

The chain has TRBV7-2 and TRBJ1-2; 7 bases are shared with TRBD1. The CDR3 is 14 amino acids. Looked up from germline, CDR1 is SGHTA and CDR2 is FQGNSA. V lost 5 bases to trimming and J lost 4 bases; unmatched junction nucleotides: 7. The CDR3 sequence: CASSRDSRTYGYTF. In nucleotides, the CDR3 is TGTGCCAGCAGCCGGGACAGCAGAACCTATGGCTACACCTTC.

This clone was recorded many times. This chain uses TRBV19 with TRBJ2-1; tentatively, D is TRBD2 (6 bases). CDR1 is LNHDA, CDR2 SQIVND, per germline (reference sequence). V gave up 8 bases and J gave up 6 bases, with 8 bases separating them. CDR3 size: 11 residues. The CDR3 is CASQEGNEQFF. CDR3 bases: TGTGCCAGTCAGGAGGGCAATGAGCAGTTCTTC.

The DNA for the CDR3 is TGTGCCAGCAGCGTAGACCCTAGCGGGGGCGTCGAGCAGTACTTC. Its protein product is CASSVDPSGGVEQYF. The chain uses TRBV9 and TRBJ2-7; TRBD2 agrees at 10 bases. The CDR3 is 15 residues long. Germline V gene lookup returns CDR1 SGDLS and CDR2 YYNGEE. Trimming at V came to 0 bases and at J to 6 bases, leaving 6 bases not matched to a gene.

This chain uses TRBV10-3 with TRBJ1-2; TRBD1 is a possible D gene (5 bases). CDR3 size: 13 residues. The germline V and J ends were trimmed by 11 bases and 1 base, with 14 bases remaining between them. In germline, CDR1 is ENHRY, CDR2 SYGVKD. The chain's CDR3 is CALSPGDNYGYTF. The CDR3, as DNA: TGTGCCCTCTCTCCGGGGGATAACTATGGCTACACCTTC.

This clone appeared once. The CDR3 bases are TGTGCCAGCAGCGCCTTTCTACAGGGTAGCGAGCAGTACTTC. Translation: CASSAFLQGSEQYF. The chain couples TRBV14 to TRBJ2-7; TRBD1 might be the D (6 bases). This CDR3 is built from 14 residues. V lost 5 bases and J lost 6, with 17 bases in between. The V gene's germline CDR1 is SGHDN and CDR2 FVKESK.

The chain has TRBV29-1 and TRBJ2-7; 9 bases are a match to TRBD1. Germline CDR1 and CDR2: SQVTM and ANQGSEA. Trimming at V came to 6 bases and at J to 7 bases, leaving 13 bases not matched to a gene. The CDR3 consists of 14 residues. The chain's CDR3 is CSVAPGQGLREQYF. CDR3 bases: TGCAGCGTGGCCCCGGGACAGGGCCTTAGGGAGCAGTACTTC.

The rearrangement uses TRBV5-4 and TRBJ1-4; 7 nucleotides agree with TRBD1. Germline-derived CDR1 and CDR2 are SGHNT and YYREEE (reference sequence). The CDR3 extends over 15 amino acids. J lost 5 bases, V lost 4 bases, and 8 bases had no gene match. CDR3 in DNA: TGTGCCAGCAGCGACCGGGACAGCCAAAATGAAAAACTGTTTTTT. This encodes CASSDRDSQNEKLFF.